This T cell receptor beta chain originates from a study of technical replicates of blood from a few donors. Profiled with immunoSEQ multiplex PCR; TCRdb holds only in-frame clones, not every one. The top ten hold less than 0.4% of the sample, which has around 80,000 clones, about 94% seen once. This clonotype was obtained from a human donor in good health. What was sequenced was T cells isolated from PBMCs.

CDR3 DNA: TGTGCCAGCAGTCCCAGTTTTGGGACTCACGAGACCCAGTACTTC. Protein product: CASSPSFGTHETQYF. This chain connects TRBV28 to TRBJ2-5; the D gene is possibly TRBD2 (6 bases). Germline CDR1 MDHEN, CDR2 SYDVKM. This CDR3 is 15 amino acids long. V was shortened by 5 bases and J by 5 bases, with 18 bases between the two germline ends.